This TCR beta chain was retrieved from a study of T-cell memory formation after mild COVID-19 (dated by TCRdb to 2020 to 2023). The study in broad terms: TCR sequence clusters from the two donors were largely donor specific. Longitudinal TCRalpha and TCRbeta repertoire sequencing tracked T-cell clones expanding and contracting after mild COVID-19 in a couple of donors. Two young, previously healthy adult volunteers, one female and one male, were included in the cohort. The investigation overall reported the following: Contracting CD4+ clones were located mainly in the CM and EM memory subsets, whereas CD8+ clones were found to be enriched in EMRA. Some responding clones were found in pre-infection memory, which suggests that pre-existing cross-reactive memory T cells took part in the SARS-CoV-2 response. SARS-CoV-2 specificity of the second-wave clones peaking on day 37 was not confirmed. The study covered only a couple of mild cases, and larger cohorts including severe cases with pre-infection samples were considered necessary. Balanced CD4/CD8 phenotypes were observed for clones contracting from day 15 to 85, whereas a bias towards CD4+ was observed for a second wave of clones expanding from day 15 to 37.

Concerning this clonotype: It lacks a known antigen. There are no base qualities to consult, and no much larger clone falls within one base.

Data came from an Illumina NovaSeq 6000. TCRalpha and TCRbeta cDNA libraries were built by 5'RACE with constant-segment primers, adding sample barcodes and unique molecular identifiers. RNA was extracted from every sample with Trizol reagent. Library amplification was performed in two PCR steps, and a second sample barcode and Illumina TruSeq adapters were introduced in the second step. The libraries were sequenced on an Illumina NovaSeq using 2 x 150 bp paired-end reads. The paper's data handling went like this. Demultiplexing of reads and collapsing into UMI-guided consensus sequences were performed with migec v1.2.7. With mixcr v2.1.11, UMI consensuses were aligned to TRA and TRB V and J templates and assembled into clonotypes. Expanded or contracted clonotypes were those called significant by both edgeR and NoisET, with noise models trained on biological replicates. edgeR calls used a false discovery rate-adjusted p below 0.01 and a log2 fold-change threshold of 1. As an exploratory analysis of dynamics, max-normalized trajectories of the 1000 most abundant clonotypes were examined by PCA with hierarchical clustering. The CD4 or CD8 phenotype of responding clones was assigned using the separately sequenced CD4+ and CD8+ repertoires. TCRdb redid the processing of the public reads, applying fastp at Q25 and MiXCR, and retained in-frame beta chains. Every CDR3 protein is listed once, alongside the most common genes and DNA of its rows. For this entry, the V and J calls and clone size follow TCRdb and not the study's own pipeline. For this sample there are about 390,000 distinct CDR3 sequences; approximately 21% appear just once. The ten most abundant clones make up about 12% of the sample.

In the germline V gene (reference sequence), CDR1 corresponds to SEHNR and CDR2 to FQNEAQ. Deletion took 4 bases off V and 8 bases off J, with a span of 17 bases between the germline ends. The CDR3 runs 14 amino acids, cysteine and phenylalanine included. The DNA shown is the 42-base CDR3, in frame from base 1. Ficoll-Paque density gradient centrifugation was used to isolate PBMCs. This clonotype originated in an adult woman who had mild COVID-19 (a few samples of this study predate the infection). The sample titles of this study are shuffled in the database, so cell type and time point are left out; the donor was told from shared clones. The specimen was PBMCs or a T cell subset sorted from them (not recorded which). The rearrangement joined TRBV7-9 to TRBJ1-2; no confident D gene assignment can be made. The CDR3 loop reads CASSSPETRGGYTF. At the DNA level, the sequence is TGTGCCAGCAGCTCCCCGGAGACACGAGGAGGCTACACCTTC.